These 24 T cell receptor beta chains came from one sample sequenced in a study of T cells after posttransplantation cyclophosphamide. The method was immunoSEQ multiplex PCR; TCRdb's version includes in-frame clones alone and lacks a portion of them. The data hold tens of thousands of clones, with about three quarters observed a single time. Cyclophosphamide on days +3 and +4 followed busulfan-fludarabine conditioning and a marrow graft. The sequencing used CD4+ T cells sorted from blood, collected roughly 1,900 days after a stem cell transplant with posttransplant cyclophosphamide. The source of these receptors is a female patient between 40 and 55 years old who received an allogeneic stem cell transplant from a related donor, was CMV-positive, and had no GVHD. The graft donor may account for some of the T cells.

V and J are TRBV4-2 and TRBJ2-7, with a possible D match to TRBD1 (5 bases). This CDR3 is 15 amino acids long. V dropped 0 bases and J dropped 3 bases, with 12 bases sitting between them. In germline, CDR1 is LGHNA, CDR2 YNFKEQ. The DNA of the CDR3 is TGTGCCAGCAGCCAAGACAGGGTCCGACACTACGAGCAGTACTTC. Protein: CASSQDRVRHYEQYF.

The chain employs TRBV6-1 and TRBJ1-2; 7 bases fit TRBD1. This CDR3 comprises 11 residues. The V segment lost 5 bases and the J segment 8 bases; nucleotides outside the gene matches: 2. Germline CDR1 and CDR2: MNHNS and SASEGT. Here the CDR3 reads CASSQGGGYTF. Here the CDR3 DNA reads TGTGCCAGCAGTCAGGGGGGAGGCTACACCTTC.

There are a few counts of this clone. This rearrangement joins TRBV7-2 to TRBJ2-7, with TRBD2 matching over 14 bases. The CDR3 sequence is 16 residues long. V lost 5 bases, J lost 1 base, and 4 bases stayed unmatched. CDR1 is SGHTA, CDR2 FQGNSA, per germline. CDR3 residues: CASSPRTSGGSYEQYF. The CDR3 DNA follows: TGTGCCAGCAGCCCCAGGACTAGCGGGGGGTCCTACGAGCAGTACTTC.

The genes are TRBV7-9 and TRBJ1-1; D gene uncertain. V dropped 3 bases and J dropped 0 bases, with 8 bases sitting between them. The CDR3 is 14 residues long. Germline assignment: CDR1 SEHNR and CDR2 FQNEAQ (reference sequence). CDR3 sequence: CASSFRELNTEAFF. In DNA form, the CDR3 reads TGTGCCAGCAGCTTTAGGGAGTTGAACACTGAAGCTTTCTTT.

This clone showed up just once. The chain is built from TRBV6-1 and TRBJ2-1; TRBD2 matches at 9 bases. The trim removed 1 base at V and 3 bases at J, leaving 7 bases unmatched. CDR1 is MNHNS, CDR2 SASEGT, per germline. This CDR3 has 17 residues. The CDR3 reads CASSEVRSGGLYNEQFF. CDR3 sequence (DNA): TGTGCCAGCAGTGAAGTCCGGAGCGGGGGGCTCTACAATGAGCAGTTCTTC.

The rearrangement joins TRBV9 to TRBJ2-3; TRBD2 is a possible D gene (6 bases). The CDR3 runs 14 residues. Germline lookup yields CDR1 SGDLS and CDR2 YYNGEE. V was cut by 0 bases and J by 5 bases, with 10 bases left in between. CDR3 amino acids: CASSVVLGGDTQYF. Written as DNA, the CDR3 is TGTGCCAGCAGCGTAGTGTTGGGGGGAGATACGCAGTATTTT.

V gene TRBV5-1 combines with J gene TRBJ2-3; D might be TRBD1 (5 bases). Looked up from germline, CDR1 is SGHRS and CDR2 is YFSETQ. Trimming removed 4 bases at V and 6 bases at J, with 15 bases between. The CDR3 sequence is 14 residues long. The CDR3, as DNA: TGCGCCAGCAGCCTTACAGGTGTGAAGGATACGCAGTATTTT. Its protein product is CASSLTGVKDTQYF.

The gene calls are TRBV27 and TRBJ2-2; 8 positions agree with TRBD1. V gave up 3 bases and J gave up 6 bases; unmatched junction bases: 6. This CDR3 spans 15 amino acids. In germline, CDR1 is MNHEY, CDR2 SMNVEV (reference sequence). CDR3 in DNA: TGTGCCAGCAGTTTCGACAGGGGAGGTGCCGGGGAGCTGTTTTTT. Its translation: CASSFDRGGAGELFF.

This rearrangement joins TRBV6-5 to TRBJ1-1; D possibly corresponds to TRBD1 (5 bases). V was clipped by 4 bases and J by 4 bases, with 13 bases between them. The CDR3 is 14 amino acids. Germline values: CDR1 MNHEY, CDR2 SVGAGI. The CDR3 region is CASSWNFQGTEAFF. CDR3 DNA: TGTGCCAGCAGTTGGAACTTCCAGGGCACTGAAGCTTTCTTT.

CDR3 amino acids: CASSFPRGLADTQYF. DNA for the CDR3: TGTGCCAGCAGCTTCCCGCGGGGCTTGGCAGATACGCAGTATTTT. The chain couples TRBV7-2 to TRBJ2-3, with D possibly matching TRBD2 (6 bases). The CDR3 is 15 residues long. Trimming shortened V by 3 bases and J by 4 bases, and 14 bases separated the two germline ends. CDR1 is SGHTA and CDR2 is FQGNSA in the germline V gene.

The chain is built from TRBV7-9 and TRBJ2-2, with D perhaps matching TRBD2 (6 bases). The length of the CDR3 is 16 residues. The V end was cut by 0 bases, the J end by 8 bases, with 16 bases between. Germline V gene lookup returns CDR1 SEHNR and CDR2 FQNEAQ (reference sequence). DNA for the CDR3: TGTGCCAGCAGCTTAGCTGGGCGGGGCCCGGCTGGGGAGCTGTTTTTT. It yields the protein CASSLAGRGPAGELFF.

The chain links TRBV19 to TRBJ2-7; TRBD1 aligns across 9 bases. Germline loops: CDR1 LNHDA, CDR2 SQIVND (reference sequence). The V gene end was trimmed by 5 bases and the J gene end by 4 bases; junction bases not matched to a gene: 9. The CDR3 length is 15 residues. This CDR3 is CASSLEGQGLYEQYF. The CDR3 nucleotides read TGTGCCAGTAGTTTGGAGGGACAGGGACTGTACGAGCAGTACTTC.

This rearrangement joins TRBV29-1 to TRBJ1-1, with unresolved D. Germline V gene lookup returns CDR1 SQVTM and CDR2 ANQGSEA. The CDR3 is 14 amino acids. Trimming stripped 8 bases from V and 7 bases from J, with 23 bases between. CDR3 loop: CSPSRAAFGVEAFF. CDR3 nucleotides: TGCAGCCCATCCCGGGCCGCCTTCGGGGTTGAAGCTTTCTTT.

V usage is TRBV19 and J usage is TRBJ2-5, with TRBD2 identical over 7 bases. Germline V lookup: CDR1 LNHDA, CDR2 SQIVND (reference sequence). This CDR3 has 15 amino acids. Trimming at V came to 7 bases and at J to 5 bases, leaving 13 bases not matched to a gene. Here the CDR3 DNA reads TGTGCCAGTAAAACCCACAGCGGGGAGGGCGAGACCCAGTACTTC. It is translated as CASKTHSGEGETQYF.

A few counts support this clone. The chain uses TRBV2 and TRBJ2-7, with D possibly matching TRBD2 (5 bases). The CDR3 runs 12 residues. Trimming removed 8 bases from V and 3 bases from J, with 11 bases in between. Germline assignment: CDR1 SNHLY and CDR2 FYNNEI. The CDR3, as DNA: TGTGCCAGCGCCATAGGACTCTACGAGCAGTACTTC. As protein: CASAIGLYEQYF.

The CDR3 nucleotides read TGTGCCAGCAGCGGGTGGACAGCGCTCTATGGCTACACCTTC. Its translation: CASSGWTALYGYTF. The chain links TRBV7-9 to TRBJ1-2; perhaps TRBD1 as D (6 bases). There are 14 residues in the CDR3. Germline assignment: CDR1 SEHNR and CDR2 FQNEAQ (reference sequence). V was shortened by 5 bases and J by 4 bases, with 14 bases between the two germline ends.

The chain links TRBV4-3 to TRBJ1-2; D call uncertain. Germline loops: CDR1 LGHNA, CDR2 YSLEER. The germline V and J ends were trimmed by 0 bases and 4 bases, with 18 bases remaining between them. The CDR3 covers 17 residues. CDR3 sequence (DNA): TGCGCCAGCAGCCAAGATATTAATACTGAGGGCAGCTATGGCTACACCTTC. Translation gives CASSQDINTEGSYGYTF.

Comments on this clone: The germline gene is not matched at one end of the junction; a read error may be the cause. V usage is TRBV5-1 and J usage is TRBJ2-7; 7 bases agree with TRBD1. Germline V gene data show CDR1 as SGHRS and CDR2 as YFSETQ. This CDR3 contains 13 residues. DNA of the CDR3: TGCGCCAGCAGCTTGATACAGGGGTACGCGCAGTACTTC. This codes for CASSLIQGYAQYF.

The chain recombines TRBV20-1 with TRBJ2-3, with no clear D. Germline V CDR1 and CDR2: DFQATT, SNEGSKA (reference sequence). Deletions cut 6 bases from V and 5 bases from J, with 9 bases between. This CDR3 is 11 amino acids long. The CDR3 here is CSALEVDTQYF. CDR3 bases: TGCAGTGCATTAGAGGTAGATACGCAGTATTTT.

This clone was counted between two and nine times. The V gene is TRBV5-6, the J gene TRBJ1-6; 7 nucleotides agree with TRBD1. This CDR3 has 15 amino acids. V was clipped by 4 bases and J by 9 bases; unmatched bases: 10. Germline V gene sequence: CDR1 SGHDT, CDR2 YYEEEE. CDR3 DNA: TGTGCCAGCAGCACAGGACAGGCGCTTGGTTCACCCCTCCACTTT. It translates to CASSTGQALGSPLHF.

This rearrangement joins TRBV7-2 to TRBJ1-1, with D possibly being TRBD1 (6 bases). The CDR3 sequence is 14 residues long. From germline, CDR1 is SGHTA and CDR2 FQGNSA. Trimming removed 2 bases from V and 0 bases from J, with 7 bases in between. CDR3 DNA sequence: TGTGCCAGCAGCTTACAGGGGTTGAACACTGAAGCTTTCTTT. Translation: CASSLQGLNTEAFF.

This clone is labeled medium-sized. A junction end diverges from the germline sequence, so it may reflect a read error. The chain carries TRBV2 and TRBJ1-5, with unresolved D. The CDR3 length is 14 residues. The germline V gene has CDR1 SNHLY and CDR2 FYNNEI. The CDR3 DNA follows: TGTGCCAGCAGCGAAGGGCACGGGTATCAGCCCCAGCATTTT. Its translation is CASSEGHGYQPQHF. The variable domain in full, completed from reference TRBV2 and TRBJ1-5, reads EPEVTQTPSHQVTQMGQEVILRCVPISNHLYFYWYRQILGQKVEFLVSFYNNEISEKSEIFDDQFSVERPDGSNFTLKIRSTKLEDSAMYFCASSEGHGYQPQHFGDGTRLSIL.

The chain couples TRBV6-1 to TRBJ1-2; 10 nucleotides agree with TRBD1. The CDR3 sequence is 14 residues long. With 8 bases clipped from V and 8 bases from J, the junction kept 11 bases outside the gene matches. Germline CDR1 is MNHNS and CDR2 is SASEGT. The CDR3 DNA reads TGTGCCAGCCGGGACAGGGGACCTCCTTTGGGCTACACCTTC. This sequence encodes CASRDRGPPLGYTF.

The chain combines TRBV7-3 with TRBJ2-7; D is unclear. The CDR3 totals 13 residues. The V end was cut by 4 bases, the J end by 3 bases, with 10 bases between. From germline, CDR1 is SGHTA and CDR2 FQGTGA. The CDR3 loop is CASSSSGGYEQYF. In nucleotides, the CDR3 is TGTGCCAGCAGCTCCTCCGGTGGCTACGAGCAGTACTTC. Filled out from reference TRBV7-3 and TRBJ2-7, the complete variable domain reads GAGVSQTPSNKVTEKGKYVELRCDPISGHTALYWYRQSLGQGPEFLIYFQGTGAADDSGLPNDRFFAVRPEGSVSTLKIQRTERGDSAVYLCASSSSGGYEQYFGPGTRLTVT.